This T cell receptor (beta chain) was retrieved from a study of neoadjuvant anti-PD-1 for oral cavity cancer. With respect to this clone: The antigen is unknown.

The data were produced by immunoSEQ multiplex PCR, yet TCRdb's version contains in-frame clones alone and is incomplete. The sample has roughly 15,000 clones, under 65% seen once; the top ten hold 2% to 3%. Whole-study results and caveats: After neoadjuvant nivolumab, PBMC T cell clonality was significantly higher in non-responders than responders.

This TCR was sampled from a person between 40 and 85 years old with oral cavity squamous cell carcinoma. Sequencing used PBMCs, obtained before nivolumab (anti-PD-1) treatment.

CDR3 protein: CASSLGLGGYTGELFF. Here the CDR3 DNA reads TGTGCCAGCAGCTTAGGACTCGGGGGTTACACCGGGGAGCTGTTTTTT. The chain combines TRBV7-2 with TRBJ2-2, with TRBD2 as a possible D gene (6 bases). Trimming stripped 1 base from V and 3 bases from J, with 12 bases between. In germline, CDR1 is SGHTA, CDR2 FQGNSA. CDR3 size: 16 residues.